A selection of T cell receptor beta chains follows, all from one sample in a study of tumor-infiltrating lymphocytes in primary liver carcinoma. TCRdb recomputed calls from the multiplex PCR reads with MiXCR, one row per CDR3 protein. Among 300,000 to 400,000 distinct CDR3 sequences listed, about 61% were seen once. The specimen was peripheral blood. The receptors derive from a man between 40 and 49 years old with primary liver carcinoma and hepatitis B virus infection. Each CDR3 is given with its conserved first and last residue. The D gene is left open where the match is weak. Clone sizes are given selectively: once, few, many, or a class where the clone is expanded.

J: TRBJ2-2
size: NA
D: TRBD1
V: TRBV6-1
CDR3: CASKQGIATRELFF
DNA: TGTGCCAGCAAACAGGGGATCGCCACCCGGGAGCTGTTTTTT

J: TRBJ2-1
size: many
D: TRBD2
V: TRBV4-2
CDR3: CASSPLAGGENEQFF
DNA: TGTGCCAGCAGCCCCCTGGCGGGAGGGGAAAATGAGCAGTTCTTC

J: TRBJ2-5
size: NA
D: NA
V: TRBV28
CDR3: CARTEGSLRKTQYF
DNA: TGTGCCAGGACCGAGGGCTCACTCAGGAAGACCCAGTACTTC

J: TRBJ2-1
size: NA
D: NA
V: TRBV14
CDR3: CANSQGDSSGTFQFF
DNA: TGTGCCAACAGCCAAGGGGATAGTTCCGGGACCTTCCAGTTCTTC

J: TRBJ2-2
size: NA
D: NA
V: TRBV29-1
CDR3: CSVVLAPMNTGELFF
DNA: TGCAGCGTTGTGCTAGCACCAATGAACACCGGGGAGCTGTTTTTT

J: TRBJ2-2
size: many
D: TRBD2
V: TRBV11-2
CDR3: CASSLVLAGTGELFF
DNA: TGTGCCAGCAGCCTCGTACTAGCGGGCACCGGGGAGCTGTTTTTT

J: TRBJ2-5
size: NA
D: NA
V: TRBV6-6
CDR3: CVSGDQRTQYF
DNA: TGTGTCAGCGGAGATCAGAGAACCCAATACTTC

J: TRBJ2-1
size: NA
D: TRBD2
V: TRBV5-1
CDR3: CASSDSGASYNEQFF
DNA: TGCGCCAGCAGTGATAGCGGGGCATCCTACAATGAGCAGTTCTTC

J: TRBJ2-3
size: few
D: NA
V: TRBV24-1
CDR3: CATAPRGRVGDTQYF
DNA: TGTGCCACGGCCCCTCGGGGGAGAGTAGGAGATACGCAGTATTTT

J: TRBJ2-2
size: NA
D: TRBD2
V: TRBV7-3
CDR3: CASSPTSGSSKTGELFF
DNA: TGTGCCAGCAGCCCGACTAGCGGGAGTTCGAAGACCGGGGAGCTGTTTTTT

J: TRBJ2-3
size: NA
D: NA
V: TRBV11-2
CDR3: CASSLAVDSWSTADTQYF
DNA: TGTGCCAGCAGCTTAGCCGTGGATAGCTGGAGCACCGCAGATACGCAGTATTTT

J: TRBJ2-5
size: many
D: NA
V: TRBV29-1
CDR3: CSVEGGFQMYQETQYF
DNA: TGCAGCGTTGAAGGTGGTTTCCAGATGTACCAAGAGACCCAGTACTTC

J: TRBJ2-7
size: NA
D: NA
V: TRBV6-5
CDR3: CATHDRHSYGQYF
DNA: TGTGCCACCCATGACAGGCACTCCTACGGGCAGTACTTC

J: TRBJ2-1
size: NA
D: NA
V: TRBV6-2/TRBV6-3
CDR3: CASSYSTRWTGEQFF
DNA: TGTGCCAGCAGTTACTCGACCCGCTGGACCGGTGAGCAGTTCTTC

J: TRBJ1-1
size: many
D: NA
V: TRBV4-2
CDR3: CASSQRSRGMNTEAFF
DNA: TGTGCCAGCAGCCAGAGGTCGAGGGGTATGAACACTGAAGCTTTCTTT

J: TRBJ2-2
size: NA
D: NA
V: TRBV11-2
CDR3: CASSPSNGGELFF
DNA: TGTGCCAGCAGCCCTAGTAACGGCGGGGAGCTGTTTTTT

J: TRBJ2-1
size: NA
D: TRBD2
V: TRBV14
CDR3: CTSSQGKSAGGRREQFF
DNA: TGTACCAGCAGCCAAGGAAAATCAGCGGGAGGCCGACGTGAGCAGTTCTTC

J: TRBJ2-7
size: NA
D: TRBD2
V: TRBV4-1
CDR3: CASSQEGDSGSYEQYF
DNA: TGCGCCAGCAGCCAAGAGGGTGATAGCGGGAGTTACGAGCAGTACTTC

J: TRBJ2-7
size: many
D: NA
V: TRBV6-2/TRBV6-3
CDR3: CASSSNLAGTTYEQYF
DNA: TGTGCCAGCAGTTCGAACCTCGCCGGGACGACATACGAGCAGTACTTC

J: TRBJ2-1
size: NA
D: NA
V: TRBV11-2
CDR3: CASSLWLVDLSEQFF
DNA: TGTGCCAGCAGCTTATGGCTAGTAGATTTGAGTGAGCAGTTCTTC

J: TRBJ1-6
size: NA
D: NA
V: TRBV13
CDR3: CASSLSRGNNSPLHF
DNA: TGTGCCAGCAGCTTGAGTAGGGGGAATAATTCACCCCTCCACTTT

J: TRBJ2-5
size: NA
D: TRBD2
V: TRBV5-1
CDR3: CTSSRTGTSLETQYF
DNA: TGCACCAGCAGCCGAACCGGGACTAGCCTAGAGACCCAGTACTTC

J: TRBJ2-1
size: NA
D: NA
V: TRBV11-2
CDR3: CASSSVSGAFNEQFF
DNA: TGTGCCAGCAGCTCGGTATCGGGAGCATTTAATGAGCAATTCTTC

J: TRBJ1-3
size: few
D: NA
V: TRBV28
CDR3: CASSLRGHGASGNTIYF
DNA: TGTGCCAGCAGTTTAAGAGGGCACGGAGCTTCTGGAAACACCATATATTTT

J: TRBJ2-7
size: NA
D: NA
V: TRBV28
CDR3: CASSFQGSAEQYF
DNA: TGTGCCAGCAGTTTTCAGGGGAGCGCCGAGCAGTACTTC

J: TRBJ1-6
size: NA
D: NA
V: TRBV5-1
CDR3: CASSSGGASYNSPLHF
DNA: TGCGCCAGCAGCAGCGGTGGGGCCTCCTATAATTCACCCCTCCACTTT

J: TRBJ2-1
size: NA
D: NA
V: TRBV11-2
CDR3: CASSESSYNELFF
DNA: TGTGCCAGCTCGGAGAGCTCCTACAATGAGCTGTTCTTC

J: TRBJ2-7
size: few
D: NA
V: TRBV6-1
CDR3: CASKGRESYEQYF
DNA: TGTGCCAGCAAGGGTCGGGAGTCTTACGAGCAGTACTTC

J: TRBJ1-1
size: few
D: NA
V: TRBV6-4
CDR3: CAHQKEGEAFF
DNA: TGTGCCCACCAAAAGGAGGGGGAAGCTTTCTTT

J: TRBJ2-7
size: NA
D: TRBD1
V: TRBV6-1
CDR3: CASSEGTGAGYEQYF
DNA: TGTGCCAGCAGTGAGGGGACAGGGGCGGGCTACGAGCAGTACTTC

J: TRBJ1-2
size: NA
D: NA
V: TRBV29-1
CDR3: CSADVGLVRGYTF
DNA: TGCAGCGCTGACGTAGGGCTTGTTAGAGGCTACACCTTC

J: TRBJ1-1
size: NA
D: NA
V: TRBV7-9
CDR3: CDSSPSSDGTEAFF
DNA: TGTGACAGCAGCCCTAGCTCCGATGGCACTGAAGCTTTCTTC

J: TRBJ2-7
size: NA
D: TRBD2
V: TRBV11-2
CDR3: CASSLEREGGLF
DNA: TGTGCCAGCAGCTTAGAACGGGAGGGCGGACTCTTC

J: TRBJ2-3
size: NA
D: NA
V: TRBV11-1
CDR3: CASSLGVWGVGTGTQYF
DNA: NA

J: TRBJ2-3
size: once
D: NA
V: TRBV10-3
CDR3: CAISESEKGSSTDTRYF
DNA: TGTGCCATCAGTGAGTCGGAGAAGGGATCTAGCACAGATACGCGGTATTTT

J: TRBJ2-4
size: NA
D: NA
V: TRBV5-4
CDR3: CASSSTGLSAKNIQYF
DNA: TGTGCCAGCAGCTCAACAGGGTTATCGGCCAAAAACATTCAGTACTTC

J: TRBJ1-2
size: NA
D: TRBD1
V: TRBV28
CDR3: CASRAPGQGARGYTF
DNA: TGTGCCAGCAGGGCCCCTGGGCAGGGGGCACGTGGCTACACCTTC

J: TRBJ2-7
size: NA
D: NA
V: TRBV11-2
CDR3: CASSYLAPVSYEQYF
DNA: TGTGCCAGCAGTTACCTCGCACCGGTGTCCTACGAGCAGTATTTC

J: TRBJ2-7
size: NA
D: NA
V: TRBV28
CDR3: CASRTGGHLGREQYF
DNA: TGTGCCAGCAGGACTGGGGGCCACCTCGGTCGCGAGCAGTACTTC

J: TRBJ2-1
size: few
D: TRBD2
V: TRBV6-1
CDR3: CASSKTSGSYNEQFF
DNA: TGTGCCAGCAGCAAGACTAGCGGCTCCTACAATGAGCAGTTCTTC

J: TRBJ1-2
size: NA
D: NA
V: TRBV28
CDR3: CASSFAGGQLFGYTF
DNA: TGTGCCAGCAGTTTCGCCGGGGGCCAGCTTTTTGGCTACACCTTC

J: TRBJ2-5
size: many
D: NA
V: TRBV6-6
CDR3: CASTPRVYETQYF
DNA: TGTGCCAGCACCCCTAGGGTATACGAGACCCAGTACTTC